This T cell receptor (beta chain) was captured by sequencing in a study of T cell responses to AZD1222 COVID-19 vaccine. The V segment lost 0 bases and the J segment 4 bases; nucleotides outside the gene matches: 2. Per the germline V gene, CDR1 is ENHRY and CDR2 is SYGVKD. The CDR3 extends over 15 amino acids. The data were produced by immunoSEQ multiplex PCR, yet TCRdb's version contains in-frame clones alone and is incomplete. The profile shows 90,000 to 150,000 clones, about 92% of them singletons. The TCR was taken from an adult who received the AZD1222 COVID-19 vaccine. The material sequenced was peripheral blood, taken 28 days after the second AZD1222 dose. The genes are TRBV10-3 and TRBJ2-7; 11 bases are a match to TRBD2. The chain's CDR3 is CAISESLAGGYEQYF. In DNA form, the CDR3 reads TGTGCCATCAGTGAGTCGCTAGCGGGAGGTTACGAGCAGTACTTC.